Following are 28 T cell receptor beta chains from one sample sequenced in a study of T cell changes during pregnancy in multiple sclerosis. Using immunoSEQ multiplex PCR, the repertoire was profiled, and TCRdb retains in-frame clones only, with some absent. Here the sample spans fewer than 40,000 clones, roughly 90% being singletons. The starting material was CD8+ T cells from peripheral blood mononuclear cells, obtained in the first trimester of pregnancy. All receptors come from a female donor with multiple sclerosis, enrolled in a pregnancy study.

CDR3: CASSSTGNTDTQYF. CDR3 DNA sequence: TGTGCCAGCAGCTCCACAGGGAACACAGATACGCAGTATTTT. This chain joins TRBV7-6 and TRBJ2-3; D may be TRBD1 (6 bases). The V end was cut by 4 bases, the J end by 2 bases, with 10 bases between. Germline lookup yields CDR1 SGHVS and CDR2 FNYEAQ. The CDR3 length is 14 residues.

The chain combines TRBV2 with TRBJ2-7; D unresolved. V dropped 5 bases and J dropped 2 bases, with 4 bases sitting between them. This CDR3 spans 11 amino acids. Per the germline V gene, CDR1 is SNHLY and CDR2 is FYNNEI. CDR3 nucleotide sequence: TGTGCCAGCAGTCCCACCTACGAGCAGTACTTC. It is translated as CASSPTYEQYF.

V and J are TRBV2 and TRBJ2-1; the match to TRBD2 covers 8 bases. This CDR3 is 14 amino acids long. The V and J ends lost 3 bases and 7 bases, in that order; junction bases with no gene match: 5. Germline CDR1 reads SNHLY; CDR2 reads FYNNEI. CDR3 in DNA: TGTGCCAGCAGTGAGGGCGGACTAGCAAATGAGCAGTTCTTC. As protein: CASSEGGLANEQFF.

The chain uses TRBV11-2 and TRBJ2-3; TRBD1 might be the D (6 bases). The germline V gene has CDR1 SGHAT and CDR2 FQNNGV. This CDR3 has 16 amino acids. V was pared by 1 base and J by 2 bases, with 13 bases between. CDR3: CASSLVVAGDTDTQYF. Here the CDR3 DNA reads TGTGCCAGCAGCTTAGTGGTCGCAGGGGACACAGATACGCAGTATTTT.

The V and J genes are TRBV16 and TRBJ1-2; D remains unclear. The CDR3 consists of 13 residues. The ends were cut back, 4 bases at V and 6 bases at J, with 12 bases in the middle. In germline, CDR1 is KGHSY, CDR2 FQNENV. In nucleotides, the CDR3 is TGTGCCAGCAGCCGAGGGCCTCGACATGGCTACACCTTC. This encodes CASSRGPRHGYTF.

The chain is built from TRBV28 and TRBJ1-5, with TRBD1 identical over 7 bases. Germline-derived CDR1 and CDR2 are MDHEN and SYDVKM. The CDR3 sequence is 14 residues long. The junction had 10 bases not matched to a gene; V was cut back by 5 bases and J by 9 bases. The CDR3 sequence: CASSPTGERRPQHF. The CDR3 DNA reads as TGTGCCAGCAGTCCCACAGGGGAGAGGCGGCCCCAGCATTTT.

V is TRBV19 and J is TRBJ1-2; 7 nucleotides agree with TRBD1. With 4 bases clipped from V and 4 bases from J, the junction kept 6 bases outside the gene matches. Per the germline V gene, CDR1 is LNHDA and CDR2 is SQIVND (reference sequence). CDR3 length: 14 amino acids. This chain's CDR3 is CASSTGTEVYGYTF. CDR3 nucleotides: TGTGCCAGTAGTACCGGGACAGAGGTCTATGGCTACACCTTC.

The rearrangement links TRBV7-9 to TRBJ2-3, with TRBD2 matching over 8 bases. Trimming at V came to 3 bases and at J to 3 bases, leaving 8 bases not matched to a gene. In germline, CDR1 is SEHNR, CDR2 FQNEAQ (reference sequence). This CDR3 comprises 16 residues. CDR3 residues: CASSFSAGDGTDTQYF. CDR3 sequence (DNA): TGTGCCAGCAGCTTCTCAGCGGGAGATGGAACAGATACGCAGTATTTT.

The J gene is TRBJ2-7, the V gene TRBV13; 14 nucleotides agree with TRBD2. Germline V gives CDR1 PRHDT, CDR2 FYEKMQ (reference sequence). This CDR3 is 16 amino acids long. The junction had 6 bases not matched to a gene; V was cut back by 4 bases and J by 4 bases. DNA for the CDR3: TGTGCCAGCAGCTCCGGGACTAGCGGGAGTTGGTACGAGCAGTACTTC. This sequence encodes CASSSGTSGSWYEQYF.

By share, this clone counts as large. The chain combines TRBV11-2 with TRBJ2-2; the match to TRBD2 covers 11 bases. The germline V gene has CDR1 SGHAT and CDR2 FQNNGV. J was trimmed by 3 bases and V by 7 bases; bases with no gene match: 7. The length of the CDR3 is 16 residues. CDR3: CASTLSGREYTGELFF. CDR3 nucleotides: TGTGCCAGCACCCTTAGCGGGAGGGAGTACACCGGGGAGCTGTTTTTT.

The CDR3 sequence is CASSEQGETGSYETQYF. DNA for the CDR3: TGTGCCAGCAGTGAACAAGGGGAGACAGGGTCTTACGAGACCCAGTACTTC. This rearrangement joins TRBV6-1 to TRBJ2-5, with 7 nucleotides matching TRBD1. V shed 2 bases and J 5 bases; nucleotides not matched to a gene: 14. Germline V gene sequence: CDR1 MNHNS, CDR2 SASEGT. This CDR3 contains 17 residues.

V gene TRBV6-5 combines with J gene TRBJ1-3; maybe TRBD1 (5 bases). Germline assignment: CDR1 MNHEY and CDR2 SVGAGI. This CDR3 region has 16 residues. The V end was cut by 2 bases, the J end by 3 bases, with 14 bases between. The CDR3, as DNA: TGTGCCAGCAGTTACAACGGCAGGGTGGGTGGAAACACCATATATTTT. Its protein product is CASSYNGRVGGNTIYF.

The gene calls are TRBV11-2 and TRBJ2-7, with 9 bases that match TRBD2. CDR1 is SGHAT, CDR2 FQNNGV, per germline. V lost 0 bases and J lost 3; bases outside the gene matches: 6. The CDR3 sequence is 16 residues long. CDR3 in amino acids: CASSLDPSGTDYEQYF. CDR3 nucleotides: TGTGCCAGCAGCTTAGATCCTAGCGGGACAGACTACGAGCAGTACTTC.

The rearrangement uses TRBV28 and TRBJ1-2, with no clear D. CDR3 length: 15 residues. Germline assignment: CDR1 MDHEN and CDR2 SYDVKM. V lost 3 bases and J 3 bases, leaving 14 bases between the germline ends. The CDR3 loop is CASSFVGTRYYGYTF. DNA for the CDR3: TGTGCCAGCAGTTTTGTGGGCACGAGATACTATGGCTACACCTTC.

The rearrangement joins TRBV7-9 to TRBJ2-1; D possibly corresponds to TRBD2 (5 bases). Germline CDR1 is SEHNR and CDR2 is FQNEAQ (reference sequence). The CDR3 sequence is 14 residues long. V gave up 7 bases and J gave up 4 bases, with 14 bases separating them. CDR3 bases: TGTGCCAGCACCTATCCCGGGAATTACAATGAGCAGTTCTTC. Amino acids: CASTYPGNYNEQFF. Full variable domain (rest looked up from reference TRBV7-9 and TRBJ2-1): DTGVSQNPRHKITKRGQNVTFRCDPISEHNRLYWYRQTLGQGPEFLTYFQNEAQLEKSRLLSDRFSAERPKGSFSTLEIQRTEQGDSAMYLCASTYPGNYNEQFFGPGTRLTVL.

The chain joins TRBV2 to TRBJ1-4; D ambiguous. CDR1 and CDR2 from the germline V gene are SNHLY and FYNNEI. Between the trimmed V and J ends, which lost 7 bases and 8 bases, there was a span of 17 bases. The CDR3 sequence is 14 residues long. The CDR3 here is CASTQRVAREKLFF. The DNA for the CDR3 is TGTGCCAGCACCCAACGGGTCGCCCGGGAAAAACTGTTTTTT. The complete variable domain, with remaining parts taken from reference TRBV2 and TRBJ1-4, reads EPEVTQTPSHQVTQMGQEVILRCVPISNHLYFYWYRQILGQKVEFLVSFYNNEISEKSEIFDDQFSVERPDGSNFTLKIRSTKLEDSAMYFCASTQRVAREKLFFGSGTQLSVL.

This clone was recorded only once. This chain joins TRBV9 and TRBJ2-5, with TRBD2 identical over 10 bases. The CDR3 has 15 residues. Per the germline V gene, CDR1 is SGDLS and CDR2 is YYNGEE. After removal of 1 base from V and 5 bases from J, the junction contained 5 bases not matched to a gene. The CDR3 loop is CASSVHGTSDETQYF. CDR3 nucleotides: TGTGCCAGCAGCGTACACGGGACTAGCGACGAGACCCAGTACTTC.

V gene TRBV11-1 combines with J gene TRBJ2-1; 9 nucleotides align to TRBD2. The CDR3 contains 18 residues. Per germline, CDR1 SGHAT and CDR2 FQDESV (reference sequence). V was pared by 5 bases and J by 0 bases, with 11 bases of the junction left unmatched. CDR3 protein: CASSRTSVTGSSYNEQFF. In nucleotides, the CDR3 is TGTGCCAGCAGCCGGACTAGCGTGACAGGGAGCTCCTACAATGAGCAGTTCTTC.

This rearrangement joins TRBV19 to TRBJ2-3; D might be TRBD1 (5 bases). V was shortened by 5 bases and J by 4 bases, with 13 bases between the two germline ends. The CDR3 loop spans 14 amino acids. From germline, CDR1 is LNHDA and CDR2 SQIVND (reference sequence). The CDR3 sequence is CASSPLWTSDTQYF. CDR3 nucleotide sequence: TGTGCCAGTAGTCCCCTGTGGACATCAGATACGCAGTATTTT. The full variable domain, in which reference TRBV19 and TRBJ2-3 provide the parts outside the CDR3, is DGGITQSPKYLFRKEGQNVTLSCEQNLNHDAMYWYRQDPGQGLRLIYYSQIVNDFQKGDIAEGYSVSREKKESFPLTVTSAQKNPTAFYLCASSPLWTSDTQYFGPGTRLTVL.

J is TRBJ1-1 and V is TRBV19; 10 bases are shared with TRBD1. In germline, CDR1 is LNHDA, CDR2 SQIVND (reference sequence). The ends lost 7 bases at V and 0 bases at J; junction bases unmatched: 8. There are 16 residues in the CDR3. CDR3 in amino acids: CASKSGDRGLNTEAFF. In nucleotides, the CDR3 is TGTGCCAGTAAATCAGGGGACAGGGGTTTGAACACTGAAGCTTTCTTT.

J is TRBJ2-1 and V is TRBV4-2; 7 bases match TRBD2. The CDR3 length is 14 residues. The V gene's germline CDR1 is LGHNA and CDR2 YNFKEQ. V was clipped by 1 base and J by 6 bases; unmatched bases: 3. CDR3 amino acids: CASSQVLASNEQFF. Written as DNA, the CDR3 is TGTGCCAGCAGCCAAGTACTAGCGAGCAATGAGCAGTTCTTC.

The chain recombines TRBV6-4 with TRBJ2-1, with 12 positions matching TRBD2. With V trimmed by 6 bases and J by 5 bases, 5 bases remained unmatched. This CDR3 has 15 residues. From germline, CDR1 is MRHNA and CDR2 SNTAGT. CDR3 loop: CASSQGLAGHNEQFF. CDR3 nucleotides: TGTGCCAGCAGCCAAGGACTAGCGGGGCACAATGAGCAGTTCTTC.

V and J are TRBV4-1 and TRBJ2-7; 8 nucleotides line up with TRBD2. V was clipped by 1 base and J by 2 bases; unmatched bases: 4. The CDR3 length is 15 residues. CDR1 and CDR2 (germline): MGHRA, YSYEKL. The CDR3 spells CASSQGAGATYEQYF. The CDR3 bases are TGCGCCAGCAGCCAAGGAGCGGGGGCCACCTACGAGCAGTACTTC.

The rearrangement links TRBV28 to TRBJ2-5; 7 bases are shared with TRBD1. V trimming: 6 bases; J trimming: 1 base; junction bases outside the gene matches: 5. Per the germline V gene, CDR1 is MDHEN and CDR2 is SYDVKM. The CDR3 loop spans 14 amino acids. In nucleotides, the CDR3 is TGTGCCAGCAGGCTACAGGGGTCCCAAGAGACCCAGTACTTC. Translation gives CASRLQGSQETQYF.

This chain joins TRBV7-9 and TRBJ2-7; TRBD2 matches 8 bases. The length of the CDR3 is 15 residues. The J segment lost 3 bases and the V segment lost 7 bases, leaving 11 bases of the junction unmatched. In germline, CDR1 is SEHNR, CDR2 FQNEAQ (reference sequence). The CDR3 is CASKYGPGGLYEQYF. The CDR3 nucleotides read TGTGCCAGCAAATACGGTCCGGGAGGGCTCTACGAGCAGTACTTC.

The chain links TRBV5-6 to TRBJ2-1, with TRBD2 matching 10 bases. Germline V lookup: CDR1 SGHDT, CDR2 YYEEEE. This CDR3 region has 17 residues. Trimming removed 2 bases from V and 0 bases from J; junction bases left unmatched: 5. The CDR3 bases are TGTGCCAGCAGCTTCCCATGGACTAGCGGCTCCTACAATGAGCAGTTCTTC. Its translation: CASSFPWTSGSYNEQFF.

The chain joins TRBV5-1 to TRBJ2-3, with TRBD2 matching 12 bases. Germline V gene sequence: CDR1 SGHRS, CDR2 YFSETQ. The CDR3 is made up of 17 amino acids. The junction had 12 bases not matched to a gene; V was cut back by 4 bases and J by 6 bases. The CDR3 loop is CASSPRLAGVLRDTQYF. CDR3 in DNA: TGCGCCAGCAGCCCTAGACTAGCGGGAGTTCTAAGGGATACGCAGTATTTT.

In this sample, this clone turned up once. This chain uses TRBV27 with TRBJ2-7; 8 positions agree with TRBD1. Trimming removed 5 bases from V and 3 bases from J; junction bases left unmatched: 9. The CDR3 sequence is 15 residues long. Germline V lookup: CDR1 MNHEY, CDR2 SMNVEV (reference sequence). This CDR3 is CASSRTGGLVYEQYF. DNA of the CDR3: TGTGCCAGCAGTCGCACAGGGGGACTGGTCTACGAGCAGTACTTC.